The rows below give T cell receptor beta chains drawn from one sample of a study of T cells in Graves' hyperthyroidism and ophthalmopathy. TCRdb reanalysed the multiplex PCR reads using MiXCR and keeps one entry per CDR3 protein. The sample comprises about 690,000 distinct CDR3 sequences, roughly 17% of which are singletons, and 15% rests with the top ten. Specimen: blood. The receptors come from a man aged 45 to 65 with Graves' hyperthyroidism. Each CDR3 is given with its conserved first and last residue. A D gene is named only where the DNA matches it firmly. Part of the rows lack a size; the others show once, few, many or a class for expanded clones.

many | TRBD2 | TRBJ2-1 | TRBV2 | CASSDVTSGSNEQFF
few | - | TRBJ1-1 | TRBV27 | CASSFGGRADEAFF
- | TRBD1 | TRBJ1-4 | TRBV7-9 | CASSVGQGREKLFF
few | - | TRBJ2-5 | TRBV3-1 | CASSQGGVTQYF
few | TRBD1 | TRBJ1-2 | TRBV4-2 | CASSQGRTGSGNYGYTF
many | TRBD2 | TRBJ2-1 | TRBV2 | CASLGTSGRDEQFF
many | TRBD1 | TRBJ2-1 | TRBV18 | CASSRTGGRLNEQFF
many | - | TRBJ2-2 | TRBV27 | CASSFGGLELFF
many | TRBD1 | TRBJ1-1 | TRBV15 | CATSRGGQPNTEAFF
- | - | TRBJ2-7 | TRBV27 | CASSPRASSEQYF
many | - | TRBJ2-7 | TRBV28 | CASSEPLETETYEQYF
- | - | TRBJ1-1 | TRBV20-1 | CSARSRGDYTEAFF
many | TRBD2 | TRBJ2-7 | TRBV7-9 | CASSATSGSRYEQYF
few | - | TRBJ2-2 | TRBV11-2 | CASSSHPLERTGELFF
many | TRBD1 | TRBJ1-1 | TRBV15 | CATMGQGITEAFF
many | - | TRBJ1-2 | TRBV27 | CASSPGRAGGYTF
- | TRBD1 | TRBJ1-1 | TRBV6-7 | CASGCRDSQEAFF
many | TRBD1 | TRBJ1-5 | TRBV11-2 | CASSSGTGKGNQPQHF
- | TRBD1 | TRBJ1-2 | TRBV28 | CASSSGQGGGYTF
- | TRBD2 | TRBJ2-3 | TRBV28 | CASSFSSGGSTDTQYF
many | TRBD2 | TRBJ2-3 | TRBV7-9 | CASSFRSGRLSDTQYF
many | TRBD2 | TRBJ2-2 | TRBV2 | CASSWTSGRRGELFF
many | TRBD1 | TRBJ1-1 | TRBV12-3/TRBV12-4 | CASSLGTGFFEGTEAFF
many | - | TRBJ2-1 | TRBV29-1 | CSVEEGGIEQFF
many | - | TRBJ2-7 | TRBV7-2 | CASSKSGRNYYEQYF
- | - | TRBJ1-2 | TRBV7-9 | CASTLRQGSYGYTF
few | - | TRBJ2-2 | TRBV6-1 | CASSELGPTTGELFF
many | - | TRBJ1-5 | TRBV12-3/TRBV12-4 | CASSLGNSNQPQHF
- | - | TRBJ1-1 | TRBV3-1 | CVSRPRVDTEAFF
many | - | TRBJ2-1 | TRBV6-1 | CASTAGFITDEQFF
few | - | TRBJ1-2 | TRBV20-1 | CSAIRDTEPYGYTF
many | TRBD2 | TRBJ2-7 | TRBV5-1 | CASRTQAGAYEQYF
- | - | TRBJ2-5 | TRBV14 | CASSYTGKWETQYF
few | - | TRBJ2-7 | TRBV28 | CASSDQGQAYEPYF
many | - | TRBJ1-3 | TRBV28 | CASSSVGGNTIYF
- | - | TRBJ2-2 | TRBV3-1 | CASSLSPAGTGELFF
few | TRBD2 | TRBJ2-1 | TRBV2 | CASRERASGSPGNEQFF
- | - | TRBJ2-3 | TRBV28 | CASSFIEGHTDTQYF
many | - | TRBJ2-1 | TRBV12-5 | CASGAGENSYNEQFF
few | - | TRBJ2-2 | TRBV6-1 | CASFLLTGTYNTGELFF
many | TRBD1 | TRBJ1-2 | TRBV27 | CASRGTGGGYGYTF
few | - | TRBJ1-4 | TRBV5-1 | CASSLGVDEKLFF
few | TRBD2 | TRBJ2-7 | TRBV7-9 | CASSSSGSHEQYF
many | - | TRBJ1-1 | TRBV6-2/TRBV6-3 | CASSYKGGTSEAFF
many | TRBD1 | TRBJ1-1 | TRBV11-1 | CASSPTDRGANTEAFF
many | - | TRBJ2-5 | TRBV27 | CASSLVSRPQETQYF
- | TRBD2 | TRBJ2-7 | TRBV19 | CASSLAGAREQYF
many | TRBD1 | TRBJ1-2 | TRBV27 | CASSLRGHQGVHGYTF
many | - | TRBJ1-1 | TRBV2 | CASNRDLMNTEAFF
- | - | TRBJ1-1 | TRBV4-3 | CASSNRDTTEAFF
- | TRBD2 | TRBJ2-5 | TRBV6-1 | CASTPSGVAGQETQYF
- | - | TRBJ2-7 | TRBV9 | CASSVQADLVGEQYF
many | - | TRBJ2-4 | TRBV12-3/TRBV12-4 | CASRRREYAKNIQYF
many | TRBD1 | TRBJ2-3 | TRBV28 | CASKSRDRVTDTQYF
many | TRBD2 | TRBJ2-5 | TRBV12-3/TRBV12-4 | CASSTTSGVETQYF
many | TRBD1 | TRBJ1-5 | TRBV28 | CASLLGQGASQPQHF
many | - | TRBJ2-3 | TRBV28 | CASRMTASTDTQYF
many | TRBD2 | TRBJ2-4 | TRBV7-2 | CASSSRLAGEFENIQYF
few | TRBD1 | TRBJ2-3 | TRBV30 | CAWSGTGTGPGQYF